The T cell receptor beta chain described here comes from a study of cytomegalovirus exposure and HLA in healthy donors. Study-wide results and limits: A later analysis linked a missense variant in DCLRE1C to the trimming of TCR beta V and J genes. Being productive about 87% or about 30% of the time was typical of most TCR beta V segments in an earlier analysis. A few chains tied to CMV proved CMV antigen-specific in vitro. Presence/absence analysis assumed near-uniform sequencing depth across donors.

A multiplex PCR was run with 60 Vbeta primers and 13 Jbeta primers. The repertoire was sequenced with immunoSEQ multiplex PCR; TCRdb's copy has only in-frame clones and lacks some. The sample carries about 160,000 clones, 65% to 85% recorded once. Per germline, CDR1 SGHTA and CDR2 FQGTGA. V gave up 5 bases and J gave up 8 bases; unmatched junction bases: 8. The CDR3 extends over 13 amino acids. A remark on this clone: Its antigen is as yet unknown.

This chain links TRBV7-3 with TRBJ1-1; 7 bases fit TRBD1. The receptor was isolated from a woman between 50 and 59 years old in good health and CMV-seropositive. The sequenced sample was PBMCs. CDR3 in DNA: TGTGCCAGCAGCCCAGGGGGGCGGTTGGAAGCTTTCTTT. The encoded protein is CASSPGGRLEAFF.